The rows below give T cell receptor beta chains drawn from one sample of a study of Ad26.COV2.S vaccination and SARS-CoV-2 variants. Profiled with immunoSEQ multiplex PCR; TCRdb holds only in-frame clones, not every one. The profile shows some 390,000 clones, 75% to 90% of them singletons. Sequenced material: peripheral blood, taken in a trial of Ad26.COV2.S vaccine versus placebo. The source of these receptors is a person between 18 and 65 years old who received the Ad26.COV2.S COVID-19 vaccine or a placebo. Both conserved end residues are part of each CDR3. A D gene is named only where the DNA matches it firmly. Not every row has a clone size; where given, it reads once, few, many or a size class.

abundance: .; j_gene: TRBJ2-7; d_gene: .; v_gene: TRBV28; CDR3aa: CASSDWGSSYEQYF; CDR3nt: TGTGCCAGCAGTGATTGGGGCTCTTCCTACGAGCAGTACTTC
abundance: .; j_gene: TRBJ1-5; d_gene: .; v_gene: TRBV28; CDR3aa: CASSLFPGHSSNQPQHF; CDR3nt: TGTGCCAGCAGTTTATTCCCGGGACACTCTAGCAATCAGCCCCAGCATTTT
abundance: .; j_gene: TRBJ2-3; d_gene: .; v_gene: TRBV5-5; CDR3aa: CASSSRGNADTQYF; CDR3nt: TGTGCCAGCAGCTCCAGAGGGAATGCAGATACGCAGTATTTT
abundance: .; j_gene: TRBJ2-1; d_gene: .; v_gene: TRBV3-1/TRBV3-2; CDR3aa: CASSQGPGPYNEQFF; CDR3nt: TGTGCCAGCAGCCAAGGTCCGGGCCCGTACAATGAGCAGTTCTTC
abundance: .; j_gene: TRBJ1-2; d_gene: .; v_gene: TRBV30; CDR3aa: CAWSPTTLYGYTF; CDR3nt: TGTGCCTGGAGTCCGACAACGCTCTATGGCTACACCTTC
abundance: .; j_gene: TRBJ2-7; d_gene: TRBD2; v_gene: TRBV5-4; CDR3aa: CASSAGGANEQYF; CDR3nt: TGTGCCAGCAGCGCGGGGGGGGCCAACGAGCAGTACTTC
abundance: .; j_gene: TRBJ1-5; d_gene: .; v_gene: TRBV30; CDR3aa: CAYQGANQPQHF; CDR3nt: TGTGCCTACCAAGGGGCAAATCAGCCCCAGCATTTT
abundance: .; j_gene: TRBJ2-1; d_gene: .; v_gene: TRBV9; CDR3aa: CASSVEGGPYNEQFF; CDR3nt: TGTGCCAGCAGCGTAGAGGGCGGGCCCTACAATGAGCAGTTCTTC
abundance: .; j_gene: TRBJ1-5; d_gene: .; v_gene: TRBV28; CDR3aa: CASSLVGAGDQPQHF; CDR3nt: TGTGCCAGCAGTTTGGTGGGGGCCGGTGATCAGCCCCAGCATTTT
abundance: .; j_gene: TRBJ2-2; d_gene: .; v_gene: TRBV5-1; CDR3aa: CASSLNTNTGELFF; CDR3nt: TGCGCCAGCAGCTTGAACACGAACACCGGGGAGCTGTTTTTT
abundance: .; j_gene: TRBJ2-7; d_gene: TRBD2; v_gene: TRBV6-5; CDR3aa: CASSPLALHYEQYF; CDR3nt: TGTGCCAGCAGCCCACTAGCGCTACACTACGAGCAGTACTTC
abundance: .; j_gene: TRBJ2-1; d_gene: .; v_gene: TRBV25-1; CDR3aa: CASSEFSIYNEQFF; CDR3nt: TGTGCCAGCAGTGAATTTAGTATTTACAATGAGCAGTTCTTC
abundance: .; j_gene: TRBJ1-2; d_gene: TRBD1; v_gene: TRBV5-6; CDR3aa: CASSPGTGLNYGYTF; CDR3nt: TGTGCCAGCAGCCCGGGGACAGGCCTTAACTATGGCTACACCTTC
abundance: .; j_gene: TRBJ2-1; d_gene: TRBD1; v_gene: TRBV7-9; CDR3aa: CASSLEFETGGEFF; CDR3nt: TGTGCCAGCAGCTTAGAGTTTGAGACAGGGGGTGAGTTCTTC
abundance: once; j_gene: TRBJ1-1; d_gene: .; v_gene: TRBV13; CDR3aa: CASEQKASSFF; CDR3nt: TGTGCCAGCGAACAGAAAGCGTCCTCCTTCTTT
abundance: .; j_gene: TRBJ2-1; d_gene: .; v_gene: TRBV6-5; CDR3aa: CASSYKGRWNNEQFF; CDR3nt: TGTGCCAGCAGTTACAAGGGTCGATGGAACAATGAGCAGTTCTTC
abundance: .; j_gene: TRBJ1-2; d_gene: TRBD1; v_gene: TRBV28; CDR3aa: CASSLLTGGGGYTF; CDR3nt: TGTGCCAGCAGTCTCCTGACAGGGGGGGGAGGCTACACCTTC
abundance: .; j_gene: TRBJ2-2; d_gene: .; v_gene: TRBV4-2; CDR3aa: CASSPGTGTGELFF; CDR3nt: TGTGCCAGCAGCCCAGGAACGGGTACCGGGGAGCTGTTTTTT
abundance: .; j_gene: TRBJ2-1; d_gene: TRBD1; v_gene: TRBV28; CDR3aa: CASSDITTGEGEQFF; CDR3nt: TGTGCCAGCAGCGATATCACCACAGGGGAAGGGGAGCAGTTCTTC
abundance: .; j_gene: TRBJ2-7; d_gene: .; v_gene: TRBV20-1; CDR3aa: CSAREFDEQYF; CDR3nt: TGCAGTGCTAGAGAGTTTGACGAGCAGTACTTC
abundance: .; j_gene: TRBJ2-1; d_gene: TRBD2; v_gene: TRBV5-1; CDR3aa: CASSLGTSGSYNEQFF; CDR3nt: TGCGCCAGCAGCCTAGGGACTAGCGGCTCCTACAATGAGCAGTTCTTC
abundance: once; j_gene: TRBJ2-7; d_gene: .; v_gene: TRBV2; CDR3aa: CASKVRTPNYEQYF; CDR3nt: TGTGCCAGCAAAGTAAGGACGCCCAACTACGAGCAGTACTTC
abundance: .; j_gene: TRBJ2-3; d_gene: .; v_gene: TRBV28; CDR3aa: CASSLTLRGAADTQYF; CDR3nt: TGTGCCAGCAGTCTAACCCTGAGGGGAGCGGCAGATACGCAGTATTTT